The 10 T cell receptor beta chains presented below share a single source sample, sequenced in a study of T cells in Graves' hyperthyroidism and ophthalmopathy. Amplified TCR beta CDR3 regions derived from RNA transcripts. The HTBI set primed first-round TCR CDR3 RT-PCR. TCRdb redid the calling of the multiplex PCR reads with MiXCR, one entry per CDR3 protein. The table includes 600,000 or so distinct CDR3 sequences, roughly 14% detected once. Sequencing was carried out using blood. These receptors all come from a woman in her forties or fifties with Graves' ophthalmopathy.

This clonotype was recorded a few times. The chain employs TRBV6-2 or TRBV6-3 and TRBJ1-6; 7 bases are shared with TRBD1. Trimming took 8 bases from V and 7 from J; bases not matched to a gene: 8. The germline V gene has CDR1 MNHEY and CDR2 SVGEGT. The CDR3 totals 14 residues. CDR3 in amino acids: CASSGTEPNSPLHF. Here the CDR3 DNA reads TGTGCCAGCTCCGGGACAGAACCAAATTCACCCCTCCACTTT.

As concerns this clonotype: This CDR3 is missing its conserved last phenylalanine or tryptophan, likely due to a read error. The rearrangement joins TRBV28 to TRBJ2-7; D is unresolved. The CDR3 totals 13 residues. Germline CDR1 is MDHEN and CDR2 is SYDVKM. V dropped 5 bases and J dropped 2 bases, with 10 bases sitting between them. CDR3: CASSVLGTYEQYL. DNA for the CDR3: TGTGCCAGCAGTGTCCTAGGGACCTACGAGCAGTACCTC.

Ten or more counts support this clonotype. The chain carries TRBV3-1 and TRBJ2-7; 9 nucleotides line up with TRBD2. V was pared by 2 bases and J by 6 bases, with 11 bases of the junction left unmatched. Looked up from germline, CDR1 is LGHDT and CDR2 is YNNKEL (reference sequence). CDR3 length: 16 amino acids. Here the CDR3 reads CASSQRVAGGPREQYF. CDR3 coding DNA: TGTGCCAGCAGCCAACGCGTTGCGGGAGGGCCTCGCGAGCAGTACTTC.

This clonotype was seen many times. V and J are TRBV2 and TRBJ2-5; 8 bases are a match to TRBD2. The CDR3 consists of 14 residues. V lost 6 bases to trimming and J lost 5 bases; unmatched junction nucleotides: 8. Looked up from germline, CDR1 is SNHLY and CDR2 is FYNNEI. In DNA form, the CDR3 reads TGTGCCAGCAGAGGGACTAGTGGGGGCGAGACCCAGTACTTC. This gives the protein CASRGTSGGETQYF.

This clonotype has at least ten counts. The chain uses TRBV20-1 and TRBJ2-7; a possible D gene is TRBD1 (5 bases). Trimming stripped 6 bases from V and 6 bases from J, with 12 bases between. Germline V CDR1 and CDR2: DFQATT, SNEGSKA (reference sequence). This CDR3 comprises 11 residues. CDR3 DNA sequence: TGCAGTGCCTACTCAGGGTTCGAGCAGTACTTC. Translated, it gives CSAYSGFEQYF.

Details on this clonotype: A read error may explain this, as a much larger clone is one base away. This CDR3 reads CASSLQGLGFGYTF. The CDR3 DNA sequence: TGTGCCAGCAGTTTACAGGGTCTGGGCTTTGGCTACACCTTC. The chain couples TRBV28 to TRBJ1-2, with a tentative D call TRBD1 (5 bases). The CDR3 is 14 amino acids. The germline V gene encodes CDR1 MDHEN and CDR2 SYDVKM. V was cut by 2 bases and J by 7 bases, with 14 bases left in between.

This chain links TRBV19 with TRBJ2-1, with 9 bases matching TRBD1. V was clipped by 3 bases and J by 5 bases; unmatched bases: 5. From germline, CDR1 is LNHDA and CDR2 SQIVND (reference sequence). The CDR3 runs to 15 residues. CDR3 coding DNA: TGTGCCAGTAGTATTTTGGGACAGGGTAACAATGAGCAGTTCTTC. Encoded protein: CASSILGQGNNEQFF.

This chain connects TRBV20-1 to TRBJ1-5; no clear D. Germline CDR1 and CDR2: DFQATT and SNEGSKA (reference sequence). V was clipped by 3 bases and J by 6 bases, with 12 bases between them. The CDR3 covers 13 residues. CDR3 sequence reads: CSARAGVGQPQHF. CDR3 in DNA: TGCAGTGCTAGGGCAGGTGTTGGTCAGCCCCAGCATTTT.

This clonotype was counted ten times or more. The rearrangement links TRBV2 to TRBJ2-7; tentative D call: TRBD2 (5 bases). The CDR3 spans 13 residues. V lost 4 bases, J lost 5 bases, and 12 bases lay in between. The germline CDR1 and CDR2 sequences are SNHLY and FYNNEI. As DNA, the CDR3 is TGTGCCAGCAGTGTTGAGGGATTCCACGAGCAGTACTTC. Translated, it gives CASSVEGFHEQYF. Variable domain in full (rest from reference TRBV2 and TRBJ2-7): EPEVTQTPSHQVTQMGQEVILRCVPISNHLYFYWYRQILGQKVEFLVSFYNNEISEKSEIFDDQFSVERPDGSNFTLKIRSTKLEDSAMYFCASSVEGFHEQYFGPGTRLTVT.

There are a few counts of this clonotype. The chain carries TRBV27 and TRBJ1-1; D is ambiguous. This CDR3 has 13 residues. The ends were cut back, 3 bases at V and 6 bases at J, with 11 bases in the middle. CDR1 is MNHEY, CDR2 SMNVEV, per germline (reference sequence). For the CDR3, the DNA is TGTGCCAGCAGTTTGTTAGGGTCCTCTGAAGCTTTCTTT. Protein: CASSLLGSSEAFF.